This is a list of T cell receptor beta chains from one sample in a study of blood T cells in healthy people across ages. TCRdb reanalysed the 5' RACE reads using MiXCR and keeps one entry per CDR3 protein. The table records roughly 1,100,000 distinct CDR3 sequences, 20% to 25% of them present only once. The same data also went into a second study, on T cells of mothers and their children.

Source material: blood. These receptors all come from a girl aged 2 to 10 in good health. CDR3s include the opening cysteine and the closing phenylalanine or tryptophan. Fields, in order: J gene, V gene, D gene, clone size, CDR3 protein, CDR3 DNA. D genes are given only for firm matches. Size values are once, few and many counts, or a class for expanded clones, and some rows have none.

>TRBJ2-1|TRBV7-9|TRBD2|few
CASGVRPHRAGEVDEQFF
TGTGCCAGCGGAGTCCGTCCCCACCGAGCGGGAGAGGTCGATGAGCAGTTCTTC
>TRBJ1-2|TRBV7-2|.|many
CASSLAGYGYTF
TGTGCCAGCAGCTTAGCGGGTTATGGCTACACCTTC
>TRBJ2-5|TRBV6-1|TRBD2|few
CASSTSGSRRETQYF
TGTGCCAGCAGTACTAGCGGGAGTCGGAGAGAGACCCAGTACTTC
>TRBJ2-5|TRBV6-1|.|.
CASRSGQSYQETQYF
TGTGCCAGCAGGTCCGGACAGTCTTACCAAGAGACCCAGTACTTC
>TRBJ2-7|TRBV5-1|.|many
CASSVTSYEQYF
TGTGCCAGCAGCGTCACCTCCTACGAGCAGTACTTC
>TRBJ2-1|TRBV6-1|.|few
CASSEVYADGQFF
TGTGCCAGCAGTGAAGTTTATGCGGATGGGCAGTTCTTC
>TRBJ2-1|TRBV6-2/TRBV6-3|TRBD2|.
CASSRSSGGAEQFF
TGTGCCAGCAGTCGTTCTAGCGGGGGGGCCGAACAGTTCTTC
>TRBJ2-5|TRBV9|.|.
CASSAGPEGQETQYF
TGTGCCAGCAGCGCCGGCCCCGAGGGGCAAGAGACCCAGTACTTC
>TRBJ2-3|TRBV13|TRBD2|few
CASSSSGGPAEHF
TGTGCCAGCAGCTCTAGCGGGGGGCCTGCGGAGCATTTT
>TRBJ2-7|TRBV7-9|TRBD2|few
CASSYRTSGTSSYEQYF
TGTGCCAGCAGCTACAGGACTAGCGGGACTAGCTCCTACGAGCAGTACTTC
>TRBJ2-5|TRBV29-1|.|.
CSVGPHLRPQETQYF
TGCAGCGTTGGTCCCCACCTTAGGCCTCAAGAGACCCAGTACTTC
>TRBJ2-5|TRBV7-6|TRBD1|.
CASSFASGTGVLGTQYF
TGTGCCAGCAGCTTTGCTTCCGGGACAGGGGTTCTGGGGACCCAGTACTTC
>TRBJ2-5|TRBV18|.|.
CASSRSGFQETQYF
TGTGCCAGCTCACGAAGCGGATTCCAAGAGACCCAGTACTTC
>TRBJ2-5|TRBV13|.|.
CASSHGREETQYF
TGTGCCAGCAGCCACGGCAGGGAGGAGACCCAGTACTTC
>TRBJ2-7|TRBV6-6|.|few
CASSYSGRGTYEQYF
TGTGCCAGCAGTTACTCGGGACGGGGAACCTACGAGCAGTACTTC
>TRBJ1-2|TRBV10-3|.|few
CAIGVESRGSRNGYTF
TGTGCCATCGGTGTGGAGAGTCGTGGGTCCAGGAATGGCTACACCTTC
>TRBJ2-3|TRBV4-1|.|.
CASSQDGVVGTDTQYF
TGCGCCAGCAGCCAAGATGGGGTCGTCGGGACAGATACGCAGTATTTT
>TRBJ2-5|TRBV12-3/TRBV12-4|.|.
CASSFFSPQALQETQYF
TGTGCCAGCAGTTTTTTTTCGCCCCAGGCCCTCCAAGAGACCCAGTACTTC
>TRBJ2-3|TRBV9|.|few
CASSPPSYTQYF
TGTGCCAGCAGCCCACCGTCTTATACGCAGTATTTT
>TRBJ1-1|TRBV7-8|.|few
CASSLASGRTEAFF
TGTGCCAGCAGCTTAGCATCAGGGAGGACTGAAGCTTTCTTT
>TRBJ1-3|TRBV28|.|.
CASRRRDGNTIYF
TGTGCCAGCAGGCGGAGGGATGGAAACACCATATATTTT
>TRBJ1-5|TRBV11-3|.|.
CASSRESQPQHF
TGTGCCAGCAGCCGCGAATCTCAGCCCCAGCATTTT
>TRBJ2-1|TRBV12-3/TRBV12-4|.|few
CASRSTSSGYNEQLF
TGTGCCAGCAGATCTACTAGTTCGGGCTACAATGAGCAGCTCTTC
>TRBJ2-3|TRBV2|TRBD2|.
CASTWTSGATDTQYF
TGTGCCAGCACTTGGACTAGCGGGGCCACAGATACGCAGTATTTT
>TRBJ2-5|TRBV7-2|TRBD2|few
CASSSHVLAGAIDQYF
TGTGCCAGCAGCTCACACGTACTAGCGGGCGCCATCGACCAGTACTTC
>TRBJ1-5|TRBV24-1|.|.
CATSISNQPQHF
TGTGCCACCAGTATTAGCAATCAGCCCCAGCATTTT
>TRBJ2-5|TRBV7-9|.|few
CASSSIKQYF
TGTGCCAGCAGCTCAATAAAACAGTACTTC
>TRBJ2-1|TRBV24-1|.|.
CATSDSILWEQFF
TGTGCCACCAGTGATAGCATCCTCTGGGAGCAGTTCTTC
>TRBJ2-7|TRBV6-2/TRBV6-3|.|few
CASSYSLGDHFEQYF
TGTGCCAGCAGTTACTCGCTGGGGGATCATTTCGAGCAGTACTTC
>TRBJ2-7|TRBV10-3|TRBD2|.
CAISDSIGAIGGGTYEQYF
TGTGCCATCAGTGACTCTATTGGGGCCATCGGGGGGGGAACCTACGAGCAGTACTTC
>TRBJ2-4|TRBV20-1|TRBD2|.
CSGRLAGVGKNIQYF
TGCAGTGGGAGACTAGCGGGAGTGGGCAAAAACATTCAGTACTTC
>TRBJ1-5|TRBV29-1|.|few
CSVEDRKQGRGSQPQHF
TGCAGCGTTGAAGATCGAAAACAGGGAAGGGGCAGTCAGCCCCAGCATTTT
>TRBJ2-2|TRBV6-5|.|.
CASSPGKDTGELFF
TGTGCCAGCAGCCCCGGGAAAGACACCGGGGAGCTGTTTTTT
>TRBJ2-1|TRBV29-1|.|.
CSVVTRSYNEQFF
TGCAGCGTTGTCACTAGATCCTACAATGAGCAGTTCTTC
>TRBJ2-5|TRBV28|.|.
CASNGVGRQETQYF
TGTGCCAGCAATGGGGTCGGGCGGCAAGAGACCCAGTACTTC
>TRBJ2-2|TRBV9|TRBD2|.
CASSPLSGGIVGELFF
TGTGCCAGCAGCCCTCTTAGCGGGGGGATTGTCGGGGAGCTGTTTTTT
>TRBJ2-5|TRBV10-1|TRBD2|few
CASSESKSGGVQETQYF
TGCGCCAGCAGTGAGTCGAAGAGCGGGGGGGTTCAAGAGACCCAGTACTTC
>TRBJ1-4|TRBV7-9|TRBD1|once
CASSPTGEEKLFF
TGTGCCAGCAGCCCGACAGGGGAGGAAAAACTGTTTTTT
>TRBJ1-2|TRBV20-1|.|.
CSARGLADGYTF
TGCAGTGCTAGGGGGCTGGCAGATGGCTACACCTTC
>TRBJ2-5|TRBV25-1|.|few
CASSVGLFAIRETQYF
TGTGCCAGCAGTGTCGGACTATTCGCGATTCGGGAGACCCAGTACTTC
>TRBJ2-6|TRBV12-3/TRBV12-4|.|.
CASREGISGANVLTF
TGTGCCAGCAGGGAAGGAATCTCTGGGGCCAACGTCCTGACTTTC
>TRBJ1-6|TRBV27|.|.
CASSSVWAVNSPLHF
TGTGCCAGCAGTTCCGTTTGGGCGGTTAATTCACCCCTCCACTTT
>TRBJ2-5|TRBV7-2|.|.
CASSNDRLAETQYF
TGTGCCAGCAGCAACGACAGGCTTGCAGAGACCCAGTACTTC
>TRBJ2-5|TRBV3-1|TRBD2|.
CASSQDSGRAGETQYF
TGTGCCAGCAGCCAAGATAGCGGGAGGGCCGGGGAGACCCAGTACTTC
>TRBJ1-5|TRBV13|TRBD1|few
CASSLQGIVGNQPQHF
TGTGCCAGCAGTTTACAGGGGATAGTCGGCAATCAGCCCCAGCATTTT
>TRBJ2-7|TRBV28|.|few
CASSLWGVYEQYF
TGTGCCAGCAGTTTATGGGGGGTTTACGAGCAGTACTTC
>TRBJ1-1|TRBV7-2|.|few
CASSSLIVSGPGYTEAFF
TGTGCCAGCAGCTCCTTGATCGTGTCGGGCCCGGGGTACACTGAAGCTTTCTTT
>TRBJ2-4|TRBV13|.|few
CASSHGKNIQYF
TGTGCCAGCAGCCACGGAAAAAACATTCAGTACTTC
>TRBJ2-5|TRBV7-9|.|.
CASSKPGSQETQYF
TGTGCCAGCAGCAAGCCGGGCAGTCAAGAGACCCAGTACTTC
>TRBJ2-2|TRBV5-1|.|few
CASGLGYDRGGTGELFF
TGCGCCAGCGGCCTAGGATACGACAGGGGAGGGACCGGGGAGCTGTTTTTT
>TRBJ1-4|TRBV12-5|TRBD1|few
CASGLGQGREKLFF
TGTGCTAGTGGTTTGGGACAGGGGCGAGAAAAACTGTTTTTT
>TRBJ1-1|TRBV29-1|TRBD1|.
CSVEPQGANTEAFF
TGCAGCGTTGAGCCCCAGGGGGCGAACACTGAAGCTTTCTTT
>TRBJ1-2|TRBV12-3/TRBV12-4|.|.
CASSLAIWDGYTF
TGTGCCAGCAGTTTAGCGATATGGGATGGCTACACCTTC